The clone carrying this TCR beta chain was seen repeatedly, ten times or more. What it recognizes is unknown. TCRdb analysed the RT-PCR reads with MiXCR anew, one entry per CDR3 protein. This sample carries some 800,000 distinct CDR3 sequences, approximately 21% of them seen once, and the ten largest clones take around 9.6%. The sample originates from a study of response to subunit inactivated influenza vaccine. Study-level points and caveats: Each seasonal flu vaccination may recruit only limited new T cells, authors suggested.

The TCR was taken from a man between 45 and 60 years old who received an inactivated influenza vaccine. Sequenced material: PBMCs from blood, taken 4 to 6 days after vaccination.

This CDR3 reads CASSLGARGQETQYF. For the CDR3, the DNA is TGCGCCAGCAGCTTGGGGGCCCGAGGACAAGAGACCCAGTACTTC. V gene TRBV5-1 combines with J gene TRBJ2-5; D not certain. With 0 bases removed from V and 2 bases from J, the gap between germline ends came to 11 bases. The CDR3 covers 15 residues. Germline-derived CDR1 and CDR2 are SGHRS and YFSETQ. The full variable domain, in which reference TRBV5-1 and TRBJ2-5 provide the parts outside the CDR3, is KAGVTQTPRYLIKTRGQQVTLSCSPISGHRSVSWYQQTPGQGLQFLFEYFSETQRNKGNFPGRFSGRQFSNSRSEMNVSTLELGDSALYLCASSLGARGQETQYFGPGTRLLVL.